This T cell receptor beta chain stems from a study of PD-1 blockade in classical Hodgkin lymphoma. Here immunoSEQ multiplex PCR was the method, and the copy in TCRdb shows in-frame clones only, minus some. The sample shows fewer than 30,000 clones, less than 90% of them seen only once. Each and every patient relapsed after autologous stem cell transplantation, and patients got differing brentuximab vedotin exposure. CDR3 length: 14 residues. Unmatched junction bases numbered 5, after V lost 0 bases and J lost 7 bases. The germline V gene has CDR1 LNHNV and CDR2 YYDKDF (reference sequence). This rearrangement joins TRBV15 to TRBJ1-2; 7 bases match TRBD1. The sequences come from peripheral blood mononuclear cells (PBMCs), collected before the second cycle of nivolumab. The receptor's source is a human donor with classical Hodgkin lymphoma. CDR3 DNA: TGTGCCACCAGCAGAGATGTTACAGGGGTTGGCTACACCTTC. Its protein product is CATSRDVTGVGYTF.